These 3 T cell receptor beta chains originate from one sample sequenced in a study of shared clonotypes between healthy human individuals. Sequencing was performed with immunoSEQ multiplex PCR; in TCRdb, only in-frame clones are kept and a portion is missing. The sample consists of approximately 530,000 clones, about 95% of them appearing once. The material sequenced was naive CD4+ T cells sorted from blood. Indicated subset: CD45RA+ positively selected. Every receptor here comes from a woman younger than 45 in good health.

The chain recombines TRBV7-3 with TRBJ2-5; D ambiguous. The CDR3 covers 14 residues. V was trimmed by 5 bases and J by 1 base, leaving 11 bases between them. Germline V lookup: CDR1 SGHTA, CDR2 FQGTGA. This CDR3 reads CASSPRVGQETQYF. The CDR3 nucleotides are TGTGCCAGCAGCCCAAGGGTGGGCCAAGAGACCCAGTACTTC.

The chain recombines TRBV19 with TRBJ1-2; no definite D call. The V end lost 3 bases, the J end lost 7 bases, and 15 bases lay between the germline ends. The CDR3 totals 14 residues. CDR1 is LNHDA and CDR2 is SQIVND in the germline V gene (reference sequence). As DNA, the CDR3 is TGTGCCAGTAGTATCGGGGAAAGACTGGTTGGCTACACCTTC. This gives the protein CASSIGERLVGYTF.

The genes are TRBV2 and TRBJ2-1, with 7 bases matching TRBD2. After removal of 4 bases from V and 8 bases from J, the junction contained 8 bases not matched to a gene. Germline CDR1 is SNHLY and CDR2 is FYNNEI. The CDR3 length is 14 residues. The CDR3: CASSGSSGFDEQFF. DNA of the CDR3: TGTGCCAGCAGTGGGTCTAGCGGTTTCGATGAGCAGTTCTTC.